This is a list of T cell receptor beta chains from one sample in a study of vaccination and CD4 T cells after COVID-19. TCRdb used MiXCR to reprocess the PCR reads, holding one entry per CDR3 protein. The repertoire holds roughly 6,000 distinct CDR3 sequences, approximately 40% seen once, with about 30% in the top ten. Which antigens these TCRs recognize remains unknown. Specimen: CD4+ T cells from blood, cultured in vitro. The receptors stem from a human donor in good health. The CDR3 runs from the conserved cysteine through the conserved F or W. The order of the fields is V gene, D gene, clone size, CDR3 protein. The D gene is left open where the match is weak. Only some rows state a clone size, as once, few, many or a class for expanded clones.

V: TRBV7-3; D: -; size: medium-sized; CDR3: CASSLTSGDTEAFF
V: TRBV12-3/TRBV12-4; D: TRBD1; size: -; CDR3: CASSLGQGESWTQYF
V: TRBV20-1; D: -; size: -; CDR3: CSALIGGLDGELFF
V: TRBV6-1; D: TRBD1; size: few; CDR3: CASNPGGRGEHTEAFF
V: TRBV28; D: -; size: hyperexpanded; CDR3: CASNSPGAGANVLTF
V: TRBV19; D: -; size: -; CDR3: CASSYGQSRDTQYF
V: TRBV6-4; D: TRBD2; size: -; CDR3: CASSDTSGGTDTQYF
V: TRBV6-5; D: TRBD1; size: -; CDR3: CASSYSMGGQQNTEAFF
V: TRBV20-1; D: -; size: -; CDR3: CSARGQGQYGYTF
V: TRBV5-8; D: TRBD1; size: few; CDR3: CASSFKGQYFGYTF
V: TRBV6-2/TRBV6-3; D: -; size: -; CDR3: CASRDTSTGELFF
V: TRBV4-1; D: TRBD1; size: -; CDR3: CASQGAVTGELFF
V: TRBV11-1; D: -; size: few; CDR3: CASSLVSASGSPFF
V: TRBV11-2; D: -; size: few; CDR3: CASSLDGGWGLRFF
V: TRBV10-3; D: -; size: -; CDR3: CAISEDLGYSDTQYF
V: TRBV5-4; D: -; size: -; CDR3: CASSLRGDTEAFF
V: TRBV6-4; D: TRBD2; size: few; CDR3: CASSDSRGGGTDTQYF
V: TRBV6-2/TRBV6-3; D: TRBD2; size: -; CDR3: CASSKLAGGYEQYF
V: TRBV7-3; D: -; size: -; CDR3: CASSVGHNEQFF
V: TRBV19; D: -; size: few; CDR3: CASSIGGVWGSNQPQHF
V: TRBV7-9; D: -; size: -; CDR3: CANKDTWNTEAFF
V: TRBV2; D: -; size: -; CDR3: CASSDVGYQAFF
V: TRBV21-1; D: -; size: -; CDR3: CASSKGRGSPLHF
V: TRBV20-1; D: TRBD1; size: few; CDR3: CSARGSEAPPQGASGYGYTF
V: TRBV27; D: -; size: once; CDR3: CASSAGLQVSGELFF
V: TRBV19; D: -; size: -; CDR3: CASSRHESYGYTF
V: TRBV25-1; D: -; size: few; CDR3: CASSDSGSPSPLHF
V: TRBV7-9; D: -; size: few; CDR3: CASSPGETQYF